One sample yielded the 28 T cell receptor beta chains listed below, sequenced in a study of CD8 T cells in ankylosing spondylitis. TCRdb used MiXCR to reprocess the 5' RACE reads, holding one entry per CDR3 protein. The table includes around 23,000 distinct CDR3 sequences, about a sixth detected once. The specimen was blood. The receptors were sampled from a male donor with ankylosing spondylitis or in good health (not recorded which).

This clonotype was counted between two and nine times. The chain uses TRBV20-1 and TRBJ2-2; TRBD1 agrees at 9 bases. Looked up from germline, CDR1 is DFQATT and CDR2 is SNEGSKA (reference sequence). V lost 1 base to trimming and J lost 8 bases; unmatched junction nucleotides: 11. This CDR3 is built from 16 residues. In DNA form, the CDR3 reads TGCAGTGCTAGAGCCGGGACAGGGATTTTGCCGGGGGAGCTGTTTTTT. Its translation: CSARAGTGILPGELFF.

There are a few counts of this clonotype. V and J are TRBV7-2 and TRBJ2-2, with 9 bases lining up with TRBD2. Germline trimming cut 4 bases from V and 3 bases from J; bases unmatched to any gene: 6. Germline CDR1 reads SGHTA; CDR2 reads FQGNSA. The CDR3 totals 16 residues. CDR3 protein: CASSWASGADTGELFF. The CDR3 nucleotides read TGTGCCAGCAGCTGGGCTAGCGGGGCCGACACCGGGGAGCTGTTTTTT. Complete variable domain (other parts from reference TRBV7-2 and TRBJ2-2): GAGVSQSPSNKVTEKGKDVELRCDPISGHTALYWYRQSLGQGLEFLIYFQGNSAPDKSGLPSDRFSAERTGGSVSTLTIQRTQQEDSAVYLCASSWASGADTGELFFGEGSRLTVL.

This clonotype was recorded at least ten times. The rearrangement uses TRBV20-1 and TRBJ1-5, with 7 bases aligning to TRBD1. Trimming cost V 6 bases and J 6 bases; bases outside gene matches: 8. In germline, CDR1 is DFQATT, CDR2 SNEGSKA (reference sequence). The CDR3 loop spans 13 amino acids. The CDR3 DNA reads as TGCAGTGCCCACCAACAGGGGAGTCAGCCCCAGCATTTT. It translates to CSAHQQGSQPQHF.

The chain recombines TRBV30 with TRBJ2-3; 7 bases align to TRBD2. The germline V gene has CDR1 GTSNPN and CDR2 SVGIG (reference sequence). V trimming: 1 base; J trimming: 5 bases; junction bases outside the gene matches: 0. The CDR3 sequence is 12 residues long. This chain's CDR3 is CAWSAGGDTQYF. CDR3 bases: TGTGCCTGGAGTGCGGGGGGAGATACGCAGTATTTT.

The chain uses TRBV11-2 and TRBJ2-5, with TRBD2 matching over 8 bases. Looked up from germline, CDR1 is SGHAT and CDR2 is FQNNGV. V lost 5 bases, J lost 4 bases, and 9 bases stayed unmatched. This CDR3 has 15 residues. CDR3 region: CASSLNGLAGETQYF. CDR3 nucleotides: TGTGCCAGCAGCCTAAACGGCCTAGCGGGAGAGACCCAGTACTTC.

The chain is built from TRBV2 and TRBJ2-3, with 7 bases lining up with TRBD1. The J segment lost 3 bases and the V segment lost 6 bases, leaving 3 bases of the junction unmatched. CDR1 SNHLY and CDR2 FYNNEI come from the germline V gene. The CDR3 extends over 13 amino acids. The chain's CDR3 is CASRPQGTDTQYF. The CDR3 DNA reads as TGTGCCAGCAGGCCACAGGGGACAGATACGCAGTATTTT.

As DNA, the CDR3 is TGTGCTAGTGGGAGAGCGGGAGTCTCCTACAATGAGCAGTTCTTC. Amino acid sequence: CASGRAGVSYNEQFF. The chain links TRBV12-5 to TRBJ2-1; 8 positions agree with TRBD2. CDR1 is LGHNT and CDR2 is FRNRAP in the germline V gene. The trim removed 6 bases at V and 0 bases at J, leaving 4 bases unmatched. This CDR3 is 15 amino acids long.

A few counts support this clonotype. The genes are TRBV5-1 and TRBJ2-1; D possibly corresponds to TRBD2 (5 bases). Germline CDR1 reads SGHRS; CDR2 reads YFSETQ. CDR3 length: 15 residues. V was trimmed by 4 bases and J by 7 bases, leaving 18 bases between them. CDR3 sequence reads: CASSPLAPGSNEQFF. CDR3 bases: TGCGCCAGCAGCCCCCTAGCCCCTGGATCGAATGAGCAGTTCTTC. The variable domain in full, completed from reference TRBV5-1 and TRBJ2-1, reads KAGVTQTPRYLIKTRGQQVTLSCSPISGHRSVSWYQQTPGQGLQFLFEYFSETQRNKGNFPGRFSGRQFSNSRSEMNVSTLELGDSALYLCASSPLAPGSNEQFFGPGTRLTVL.

This clonotype was seen repeatedly, ten times or more. This chain uses TRBV29-1 with TRBJ2-1, with D hard to call. The ends were cut back, 0 bases at V and 4 bases at J, with 7 bases in the middle. CDR1 SQVTM and CDR2 ANQGSEA come from the germline V gene. The CDR3 runs 13 residues. CDR3 region: CSVEESGYNEQFF. Written as DNA, the CDR3 is TGCAGCGTTGAAGAGTCCGGTTACAATGAGCAGTTCTTC.

The CDR3 nucleotides are TGCAGCGTTGCCCTAGCGGGGGGCCTGAACAATGAGCAGTTCTTC. Protein product: CSVALAGGLNNEQFF. This chain connects TRBV29-1 to TRBJ2-1, with 11 bases identical to TRBD2. The germline CDR1 and CDR2 sequences are SQVTM and ANQGSEA. With 4 bases clipped from V and 5 bases from J, the junction kept 7 bases outside the gene matches. CDR3 length: 15 amino acids.

This clonotype was counted many times. V is TRBV5-1 and J is TRBJ1-5; 8 bases line up with TRBD1. With 4 bases clipped from V and 4 bases from J, the junction kept 4 bases outside the gene matches. The CDR3 runs 14 residues. CDR1 is SGHRS and CDR2 is YFSETQ in the germline V gene. The DNA for the CDR3 is TGCGCCAGCAGCCCCGGGACAGGTAATCAGCCCCAGCATTTT. Its translation is CASSPGTGNQPQHF.

A few counts support this clonotype. CDR3 nucleotide sequence: TGCGCCAGCAGCCAAGGGACAGGGGATTCGGAGACCCAGTACTTC. Its protein product is CASSQGTGDSETQYF. The chain has TRBV4-1 and TRBJ2-5, with 9 bases lining up with TRBD1. V lost 1 base to trimming and J lost 5 bases; unmatched junction nucleotides: 5. Germline V gene sequence: CDR1 MGHRA, CDR2 YSYEKL. This CDR3 region has 15 residues.

V usage is TRBV12-5 and J usage is TRBJ2-5; D gene unclear. CDR1 and CDR2 (germline): LGHNT, FRNRAP. The CDR3 contains 12 residues. Trimming took 1 base from V and 7 from J, leaving 7 bases between them. CDR3 loop: CASGLDPGTQYF. CDR3 nucleotides: TGTGCTAGTGGTTTGGACCCTGGGACCCAGTACTTC.

Ten or more counts support this clonotype. This sequence joins TRBV5-5 and TRBJ2-3, with a weak D call TRBD1 (5 bases). This CDR3 is 16 amino acids long. Per the germline V gene, CDR1 is SGHKS and CDR2 is YYEKEE (reference sequence). The V and J ends lost 3 bases and 1 base respectively, with 15 bases between them. The CDR3 DNA is TGTGCCAGCAGCTATTCCAGGGTAGTAGGCACAGATACGCAGTATTTT. Its protein is CASSYSRVVGTDTQYF.

The chain combines TRBV11-2 with TRBJ2-1; 8 bases align to TRBD2. V lost 2 bases and J lost 8; bases outside the gene matches: 8. This CDR3 spans 15 amino acids. The V gene's germline CDR1 is SGHAT and CDR2 FQNNGV. CDR3 region: CASSLKGGAGDEQFF. CDR3 DNA: TGTGCCAGCAGCTTAAAGGGTGGAGCGGGAGATGAGCAGTTCTTC.

Many counts were recorded for this clonotype. The V gene is TRBV7-9, the J gene TRBJ1-4; possible D gene TRBD1, 5 bases. The CDR3 length is 16 residues. Trimming removed 2 bases at V and 0 bases at J, with 10 bases between. In germline, CDR1 is SEHNR, CDR2 FQNEAQ (reference sequence). DNA for the CDR3: TGTGCCAGCAGCTTAACCGGGGGTCCAACTAATGAAAAACTGTTTTTT. Its translation: CASSLTGGPTNEKLFF.

This clonotype appeared many times. The chain employs TRBV7-9 and TRBJ2-3; D remains ambiguous. The V end was cut by 3 bases, the J end by 4 bases, with 8 bases between. The CDR3 length is 13 residues. CDR1 is SEHNR, CDR2 FQNEAQ, per germline (reference sequence). The CDR3 DNA reads TGTGCCAGCAGCTTGCGGCTTCCAGATACGCAGTATTTT. This codes for CASSLRLPDTQYF.

This sequence joins TRBV2 and TRBJ2-7, with 11 bases lining up with TRBD2. The CDR3 runs to 15 residues. The ends lost 5 bases at V and 2 bases at J; junction bases unmatched: 5. Germline V gene data show CDR1 as SNHLY and CDR2 as FYNNEI. The CDR3 sequence: CASSFGTSGTYEQYF. The CDR3, as DNA: TGTGCCAGCAGTTTCGGGACTAGCGGAACCTACGAGCAGTACTTC.

This clonotype was counted between two and nine times. The genes are TRBV28 and TRBJ1-2; 7 bases agree with TRBD1. This CDR3 spans 12 amino acids. V lost 6 bases, J lost 4 bases, and 2 bases stayed unmatched. Germline assignment: CDR1 MDHEN and CDR2 SYDVKM. The CDR3, as DNA: TGTGCCAGCAGGGCAGGGGGCTATGGCTACACCTTC. Residues: CASRAGGYGYTF.

This clonotype was detected only a few times. The J gene is TRBJ2-3, the V gene TRBV20-1; a weak D match, TRBD1 (7 bases). Germline values: CDR1 DFQATT, CDR2 SNEGSKA (reference sequence). V was trimmed by 3 bases and J by 1 base, leaving 11 bases between them. This CDR3 spans 14 amino acids. CDR3 bases: TGCAGTGCTAGCCAGGGGGGTGGCACAGATACGCAGTATTTT. It encodes CSASQGGGTDTQYF.

In its sample, this clonotype ranks as large. The rearrangement uses TRBV28 and TRBJ2-5; D is unclear. This CDR3 region has 12 residues. The V end was cut by 3 bases, the J end by 3 bases, with 5 bases between. CDR1 and CDR2 from the germline V gene are MDHEN and SYDVKM. The CDR3 is CASSLVKETQYF. CDR3 nucleotide sequence: TGTGCCAGCAGTTTGGTTAAAGAGACCCAGTACTTC. The full variable domain, completed using reference TRBV28 and TRBJ2-5, is DVKVTQSSRYLVKRTGEKVFLECVQDMDHENMFWYRQDPGLGLRLIYFSYDVKMKEKGDIPEGYSVSREKKERFSLILESASTNQTSMYLCASSLVKETQYFGPGTRLLVL.

In its sample, this clonotype was seen many times. This chain's CDR3 is CASSKEYNEQFF. In DNA, the CDR3 is TGTGCCAGCAGCAAAGAGTACAATGAGCAGTTCTTC. The chain joins TRBV5-6 to TRBJ2-1; D unclear. CDR3 size: 12 residues. Trimming took off 4 bases at V and 4 bases at J, with 6 bases between the two ends. Germline V gene sequence: CDR1 SGHDT, CDR2 YYEEEE.

This sequence joins TRBV28 and TRBJ2-1, with 7 bases lining up with TRBD2. Germline lookup yields CDR1 MDHEN and CDR2 SYDVKM. With V trimmed by 6 bases and J by 1 base, 3 bases remained unmatched. The CDR3 is made up of 14 amino acids. The CDR3 here is CASRGGGSYNEQFF. As DNA, the CDR3 is TGTGCCAGCAGGGGGGGGGGGTCCTACAATGAGCAGTTCTTC.

This clonotype was counted at least ten times. The chain has TRBV2 and TRBJ2-5; D unclear. This CDR3 is 12 amino acids long. Germline CDR1 and CDR2: SNHLY and FYNNEI. The V and J ends lost 7 bases and 4 bases respectively, with 10 bases between them. The CDR3 reads CASTLSRETQYF. CDR3 nucleotide sequence: TGTGCCAGCACCCTTAGTAGAGAGACCCAGTACTTC.

This clonotype showed up just a few times. The chain employs TRBV11-2 and TRBJ2-1; 7 positions agree with TRBD1. Germline CDR1 reads SGHAT; CDR2 reads FQNNGV. V dropped 3 bases and J dropped 7; count of bases not matched to a gene: 6. This CDR3 region has 14 residues. The chain's CDR3 is CASSLQGEANEQFF. In DNA form, the CDR3 reads TGTGCCAGCAGCTTGCAGGGGGAAGCGAATGAGCAGTTCTTC. The variable domain in full, with the rest retrieved from reference TRBV11-2 and TRBJ2-1, is EAGVAQSPRYKIIEKRQSVAFWCNPISGHATLYWYQQILGQGPKLLIQFQNNGVVDDSQLPKDRFSAERLKGVDSTLKIQPAKLEDSAVYLCASSLQGEANEQFFGPGTRLTVL.

This clonotype was observed many times. The chain recombines TRBV7-9 with TRBJ2-3; D might be TRBD2 (6 bases). Trimming cost V 4 bases and J 2 bases, with 16 bases left between them. In germline, CDR1 is SEHNR, CDR2 FQNEAQ (reference sequence). The CDR3 is 16 residues long. CDR3 amino acids: CASSSRASAITDTQYF. The CDR3 DNA is TGTGCCAGCAGCTCCCGTGCTAGCGCAATCACAGATACGCAGTATTTT.

This clonotype was detected many times. The V call is TRBV29-1, the J call TRBJ2-1; TRBD1 matches at 8 bases. The germline V gene encodes CDR1 SQVTM and CDR2 ANQGSEA. The CDR3 sequence is 15 residues long. The J segment lost 8 bases and the V segment lost 0 bases, leaving 9 bases of the junction unmatched. For the CDR3, the DNA is TGCAGCGTTGAAGATCAGCTCAGGGGGCCGGATGAGCAGTTCTTC. Translated: CSVEDQLRGPDEQFF.

The genes are TRBV18 and TRBJ2-1; TRBD1 matches at 11 bases. This CDR3 comprises 15 residues. With 6 bases clipped from V and 9 bases from J, the junction kept 10 bases outside the gene matches. Germline V gives CDR1 KGHSH, CDR2 LQKENI. CDR3 region: CASSPGTGGGFEQFF. The CDR3 nucleotides read TGTGCCAGCTCTCCCGGGACAGGGGGAGGTTTTGAGCAGTTCTTC.